This TCR beta chain was found in a study of HIV-infected patients and healthy controls. Overall study findings and caveats: Significantly higher mean Gini indices appeared in HIV-infected repertoires, possibly reflecting oligoclonality. During therapy, HIV-associated CDR3s fell significantly in frequency, while CMV-associated CDR3s did not change significantly.

Trimming stripped 2 bases from V and 10 bases from J, with 21 bases between. Germline lookup yields CDR1 LGHNA and CDR2 YNFKEQ. The CDR3 contains 15 residues. All unsorted peripheral T cells were captured because whole blood was used without fractionation. This clonotype has ten or more counts. Its cognate antigen is unknown. Alpha and beta constant-region primers primed reverse transcription of 400 to 500 ng RNA. Each of the alpha and beta chains got its own library through chain-specific third strand synthesis with indices. A 12-nucleotide barcode per molecule came from two concatenated random hexamers added pre-amplification. TCRdb analysed the 5' RACE reads with MiXCR anew, one entry per CDR3 protein. The sample contains more than 15,000 distinct CDR3 sequences, roughly 9.5% of which appear only once.

Sequencing was performed on blood. The sequence was obtained from an adult in good health. This sequence joins TRBV4-2 and TRBJ2-7; a weak D match, TRBD2 (5 bases). The CDR3 sequence is CASSQSSNSGWFQYF. Here the CDR3 DNA reads TGTGCCAGCAGCCAATCTTCCAACAGCGGTTGGTTTCAGTACTTC.